The rows below give T cell receptor beta chains drawn from one sample of a study of cytomegalovirus exposure and HLA in healthy donors. Profiled with immunoSEQ multiplex PCR; TCRdb holds only in-frame clones, not every one. The data hold tens of thousands of clones, with about 75% observed a single time. The material sequenced was PBMCs. These receptors all come from a man aged 60-69 years in good health and CMV-seropositive. The CDR3 runs from the conserved cysteine through the conserved F or W. The D gene is left open where the match is weak. For some rows the clone size is stated as once, few or many, or as a class when expanded; others skip it.

>TRBV28|TRBJ1-4|NA|NA
TGTGCCAGCAGTTTAACAGGCAGAAATGAAAAACTGTTTTTT
CASSLTGRNEKLFF
>TRBV9|TRBJ1-1|NA|NA
TGTGCCAGCAGCGTAGAAGGGGGTTACACTGAAGCTTTCTTT
CASSVEGGYTEAFF
>TRBV2|TRBJ1-5|NA|NA
TGTGCCAGCAGCGCCTTTAATCCCAGGCAGCCCCAGCATTTT
CASSAFNPRQPQHF
>TRBV5-1|TRBJ2-7|few|NA
TGCGCCAGCAGCTTGGAAGCGGACGGCTACGAGCAGTACTTC
CASSLEADGYEQYF
>TRBV2|TRBJ2-1|NA|TRBD2
TGTGCCAGCAGATCTAGCGGGAGCTCCTACAATGAGCAGTTCTTC
CASRSSGSSYNEQFF
>TRBV5-1|TRBJ2-1|NA|TRBD2
TGCGCCAGCAGCTTGGTGGGAAGCGGACTAGCAGGCTCCTACAATGAGCAGTTCTTC
CASSLVGSGLAGSYNEQFF
>TRBV6-6|TRBJ2-7|NA|TRBD1
TGTGCCAGCAGTTACAGACAGGGCTACGAGCAGTACTTC
CASSYRQGYEQYF
>TRBV10-2|TRBJ1-2|NA|TRBD1
TGCGCCAGCGGACAGGAACTAGGCTATGGCTACACCTTC
CASGQELGYGYTF
>TRBV5-5|TRBJ1-6|once|NA
TGTGCCAGCAGCTTGGGGACAGCCGTCTCCTATAATTCACCCCTCCACTTT
CASSLGTAVSYNSPLHF
>TRBV5-1|TRBJ1-1|NA|NA
TGCGCCAGCAGCTTGGTTCAGGGAAGTAGGACTGAAGCTTTCTTT
CASSLVQGSRTEAFF
>TRBV5-6|TRBJ2-7|few|NA
TGTGCCAGCAGCCTACTTGTAGAGCAGTACTTC
CASSLLVEQYF
>TRBV6-5|TRBJ1-5|NA|NA
TGTGCCAGCAGTTTGACCGGAGATAGCAATCAGCCCCAGCATTTT
CASSLTGDSNQPQHF
>TRBV30|TRBJ1-1|NA|NA
TGTGCCGGCGGGGGACGAGCTTTCTTT
CAGGGRAFF
>TRBV30|TRBJ1-1|NA|NA
TGTGCCTCGACCAGGGGCACTGAAGCTTTCTTT
CASTRGTEAFF
>TRBV28|TRBJ2-3|NA|TRBD2
TGTGCCAGCAGTTTTACACTAGCGGGAGGGGACACAGATACGCAGTATTTT
CASSFTLAGGDTDTQYF
>TRBV7-8|TRBJ2-7|NA|NA
TGTGCCAGCAGCTTACTACGGGAGAGGACCTACGAGCAGTACTTC
CASSLLRERTYEQYF
>TRBV7-3|TRBJ2-2|NA|TRBD1
TGTGCCAGCAGAACCGGACAGGTAGACGACACCGGGGAGCTGTTTTTT
CASRTGQVDDTGELFF
>TRBV9|TRBJ1-1|NA|NA
TGTGCCAGCAGCGTAGATGACCGGAGGGAAGCTTTCTTT
CASSVDDRREAFF
>TRBV7-8|TRBJ1-5|once|NA
TGTGCCAGCAGCTTAGTCGGCGGAGGGGATCAGCCCCAGCATTTT
CASSLVGGGDQPQHF
>TRBV18|TRBJ1-3|NA|NA
TGTGCCAGCTCGTCCCAGGGCTTCTCTGGAAACACCATATATTTT
CASSSQGFSGNTIYF
>TRBV5-1|TRBJ2-7|NA|NA
TGCGCCAGCAGCTTGGCCATGGGTACAGCGGCCTACGAGCAGTACTTC
CASSLAMGTAAYEQYF
>TRBV4-1|TRBJ1-2|NA|NA
TGTGCCAGCAGCCTCGGGGTGGCAGGGGTATATGGCTACACCTTC
CASSLGVAGVYGYTF
>TRBV27|TRBJ1-3|few|NA
TGTGCCAGCAGTTTGGGAGGGTCCGGAAACACCATATATTTT
CASSLGGSGNTIYF
>TRBV5-6|TRBJ2-7|NA|TRBD2
TGTGCCAGCAGCCGGAGCGGGAGATATTCCTACGAGCAGTACTTC
CASSRSGRYSYEQYF
>TRBV19|TRBJ1-1|once|NA
TGTGCCAGTAGTCTAAGGGGCGCTGAAGCTTTCTTT
CASSLRGAEAFF
>TRBV27|TRBJ2-7|NA|NA
TGTGCCAGCAGTTTAGGGCAGGATGGGGAGCAGTACTTC
CASSLGQDGEQYF
>TRBV5-8|TRBJ2-3|NA|NA
TGTGCCAGCGAGCGGGCAGCACATACGCAGTATTTT
CASERAAHTQYF
>TRBV5-1|TRBJ1-1|once|NA
TGCGCCAGCAGCTTCCTCCCTTACATGAACACTGAAGCTTTCTTT
CASSFLPYMNTEAFF
>TRBV15|TRBJ2-2|NA|NA
TGTGCCACCAGCAGCCGTCTGCTCCGGGACTCCTTCACCGGGGAGCTGTTTTTT
CATSSRLLRDSFTGELFF
>TRBV5-6|TRBJ2-2|few|NA
TGTGCCAGCAGCCCCTTCGTGACCGGGGAGCTGTTTTTT
CASSPFVTGELFF
>TRBV27|TRBJ1-5|NA|NA
TGTGCCAGCAGTCACGGGTCGCTCATTAATCAGCCCCAGCATTTT
CASSHGSLINQPQHF
>TRBV19|TRBJ1-5|NA|NA
TGTGCCAGTAGTATTGGGGGGAAAGGACAGCCCCAGCATTTT
CASSIGGKGQPQHF